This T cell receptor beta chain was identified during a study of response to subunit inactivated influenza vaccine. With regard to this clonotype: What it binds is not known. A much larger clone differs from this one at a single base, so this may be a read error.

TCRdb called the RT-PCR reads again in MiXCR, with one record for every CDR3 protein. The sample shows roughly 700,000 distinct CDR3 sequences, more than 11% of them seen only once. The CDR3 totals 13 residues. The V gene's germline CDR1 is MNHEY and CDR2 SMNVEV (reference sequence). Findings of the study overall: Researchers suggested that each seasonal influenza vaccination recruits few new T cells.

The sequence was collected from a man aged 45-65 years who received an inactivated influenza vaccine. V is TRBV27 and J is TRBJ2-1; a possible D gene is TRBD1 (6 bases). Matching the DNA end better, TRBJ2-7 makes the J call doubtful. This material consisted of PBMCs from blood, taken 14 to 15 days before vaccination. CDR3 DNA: TGTGCCAGCAGTTTCGCTACAGGGCGCGAGCAGTACTTC. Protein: CASSFATGREQYF.